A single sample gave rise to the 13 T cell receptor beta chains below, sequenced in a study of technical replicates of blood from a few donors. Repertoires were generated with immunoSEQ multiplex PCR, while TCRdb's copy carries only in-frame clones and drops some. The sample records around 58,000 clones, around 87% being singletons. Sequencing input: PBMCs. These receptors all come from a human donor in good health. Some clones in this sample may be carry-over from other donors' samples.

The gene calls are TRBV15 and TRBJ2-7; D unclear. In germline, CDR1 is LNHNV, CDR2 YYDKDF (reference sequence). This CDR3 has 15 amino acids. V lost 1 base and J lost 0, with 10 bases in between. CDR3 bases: TGTGCCACCAGCAGAGTGCAGGCCAGCTCCTACGAGCAGTACTTC. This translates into CATSRVQASSYEQYF. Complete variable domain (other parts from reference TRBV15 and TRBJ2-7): DAMVIQNPRYQVTQFGKPVTLSCSQTLNHNVMYWYQQKSSQAPKLLFHYYDKDFNNEADTPDNFQSRRPNTSFCFLDIRSPGLGDTAMYLCATSRVQASSYEQYFGPGTRLTVT.

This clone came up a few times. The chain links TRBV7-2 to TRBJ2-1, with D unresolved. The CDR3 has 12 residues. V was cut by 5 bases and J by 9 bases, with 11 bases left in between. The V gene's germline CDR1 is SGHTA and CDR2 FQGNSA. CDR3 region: CASSPPGGEQFF. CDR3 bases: TGTGCCAGCAGCCCGCCCGGCGGTGAGCAGTTCTTC.

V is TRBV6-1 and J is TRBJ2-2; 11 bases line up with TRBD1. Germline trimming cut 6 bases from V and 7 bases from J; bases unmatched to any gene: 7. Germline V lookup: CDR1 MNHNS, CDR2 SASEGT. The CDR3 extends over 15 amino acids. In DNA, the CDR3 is TGTGCCAGCAGCCGGACAGGGGGCAGTAGCGGGGAGCTGTTTTTT. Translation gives CASSRTGGSSGELFF.

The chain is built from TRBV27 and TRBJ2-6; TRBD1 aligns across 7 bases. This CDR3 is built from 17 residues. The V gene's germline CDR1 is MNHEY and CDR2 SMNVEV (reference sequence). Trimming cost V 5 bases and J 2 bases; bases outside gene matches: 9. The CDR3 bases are TGTGCCAGCAGTCCCCGGACAGGAGCGGCTGGGGCCAACGTCCTGACTTTC. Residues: CASSPRTGAAGANVLTF.

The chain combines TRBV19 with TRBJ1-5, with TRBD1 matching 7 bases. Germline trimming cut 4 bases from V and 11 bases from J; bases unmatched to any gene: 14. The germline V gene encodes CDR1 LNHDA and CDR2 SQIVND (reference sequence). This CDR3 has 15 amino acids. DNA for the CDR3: TGTGCCAGTAGTAGCAGGGGACAGCGAGGGTCGACCCAGCATTTT. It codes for CASSSRGQRGSTQHF.

In DNA, the CDR3 is TGTGCCAGCAGTTACTCGTCTAGCGGGGCATACGAGCAGTACTTC. Translating gives CASSYSSSGAYEQYF. The chain uses TRBV6-5 and TRBJ2-7; 9 nucleotides match TRBD2. CDR1 is MNHEY and CDR2 is SVGAGI in the germline V gene. The V and J ends lost 0 bases and 4 bases, in that order; junction bases with no gene match: 4. The CDR3 has 15 amino acids.

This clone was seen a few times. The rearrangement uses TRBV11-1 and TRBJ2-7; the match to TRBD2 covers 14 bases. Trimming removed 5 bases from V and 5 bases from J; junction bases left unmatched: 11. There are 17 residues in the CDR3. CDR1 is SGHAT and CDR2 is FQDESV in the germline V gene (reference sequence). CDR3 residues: CASSAQSGTSGSHEQYF. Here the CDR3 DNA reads TGTGCCAGCAGCGCCCAATCCGGGACTAGCGGGAGTCACGAGCAGTACTTC.

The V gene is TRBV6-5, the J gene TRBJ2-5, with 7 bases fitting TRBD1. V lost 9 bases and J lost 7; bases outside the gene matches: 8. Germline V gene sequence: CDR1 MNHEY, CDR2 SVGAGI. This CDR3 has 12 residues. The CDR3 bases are TGTGCCAGTAGGACAGGCGGAGGGACCCAGTACTTC. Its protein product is CASRTGGGTQYF.

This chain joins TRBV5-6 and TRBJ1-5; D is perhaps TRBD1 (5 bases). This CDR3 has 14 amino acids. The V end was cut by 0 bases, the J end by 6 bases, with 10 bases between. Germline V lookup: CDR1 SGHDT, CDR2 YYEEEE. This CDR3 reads CASSLAGSPQPQHF. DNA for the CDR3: TGTGCCAGCAGCTTGGCAGGGTCCCCTCAGCCCCAGCATTTT.

CDR3 coding DNA: TGTGCCATCAGTGAGTCAGCTAGCGGGGGAGGTGAGACCCAGTACTTC. Translating it yields CAISESASGGGETQYF. The rearrangement joins TRBV10-3 to TRBJ2-5; TRBD2 aligns across 10 bases. V was pared by 0 bases and J by 5 bases, with 6 bases of the junction left unmatched. The CDR3 runs to 16 residues. The germline V gene has CDR1 ENHRY and CDR2 SYGVKD.

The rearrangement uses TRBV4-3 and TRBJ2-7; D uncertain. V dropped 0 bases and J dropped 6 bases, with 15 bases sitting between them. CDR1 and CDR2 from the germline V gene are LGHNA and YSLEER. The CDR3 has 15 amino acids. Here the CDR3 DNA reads TGCGCCAGCAGCCAAGAGAGAACCTACCGGGTCGAGCAGTACTTC. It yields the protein CASSQERTYRVEQYF.

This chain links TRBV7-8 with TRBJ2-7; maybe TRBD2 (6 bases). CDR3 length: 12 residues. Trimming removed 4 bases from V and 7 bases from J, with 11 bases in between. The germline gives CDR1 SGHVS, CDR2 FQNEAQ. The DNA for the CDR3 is TGTGCCAGCAGCTCCAGCCGGGGGGAGCAGTACTTC. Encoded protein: CASSSSRGEQYF.

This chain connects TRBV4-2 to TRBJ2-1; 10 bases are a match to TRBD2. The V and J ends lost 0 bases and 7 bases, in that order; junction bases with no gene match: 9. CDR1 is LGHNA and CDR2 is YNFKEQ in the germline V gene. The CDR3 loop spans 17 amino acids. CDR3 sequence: CASSQDMASGSKNEQFF. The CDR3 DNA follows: TGTGCCAGCAGCCAAGATATGGCTAGCGGGAGCAAGAATGAGCAGTTCTTC.